This T cell receptor (beta chain) appears in the sequencing data of a study of graft-versus-host responses after intestinal transplantation. At the level of the study: Every recipient had anti-thymocyte globulin induction and around 3 years of tacrolimus plus steroids. Study-wide findings and caveats: GvH clones occurred in recipient marrow; some first appeared in ileum or blood.

CDR3 length equals 14 residues. The ends were cut back, 0 bases at V and 12 bases at J, with 15 bases in the middle. Germline CDR1 is KGHSH and CDR2 is LQKENI. For this clone: Antigen: not known.

The assay was immunoSEQ multiplex PCR, and TCRdb's table has in-frame clones only and misses some. The table records almost 85,000 clones, about nine tenths of them present only once. The sample in question was unstimulated CD4+ T cells sorted from spleen or lymph node cells, obtained before intestinal transplant. The sequence derives from a human donor who received an intestinal transplant. V gene TRBV18 combines with J gene TRBJ2-1; the D gene is possibly TRBD1 (6 bases). The CDR3 DNA sequence: TGTGCCAGCTCACCACCGGGGGCCGGCCGGGGGCAGTTCTTC. This translates into CASSPPGAGRGQFF.